Listed below are T cell receptor beta chains from one sample, sequenced in a study of long-term antiretroviral therapy in people with HIV. The data were produced by immunoSEQ multiplex PCR, yet TCRdb's version contains in-frame clones alone and is incomplete. Seen here are some 20,000 clones, around 76% observed once, and the top ten hold around 7%. Sequenced here: unsorted PBMCs, sampled 2.2 years after starting antiretroviral therapy. The receptors were gathered from a man aged 50 or older with HIV. CDR3s include the opening cysteine and the closing phenylalanine or tryptophan. The order of the fields is J gene, V gene, D gene, clone size, CDR3 DNA, CDR3 protein. A D gene is named only where the DNA matches it firmly. Not every row has a clone size; where given, it reads once, few, many or a size class.

TRBJ2-7 TRBV19 TRBD2 - TGTGCCAGTAGTATAGCAGGCGGGAGCCCCTACGAGCAGTACTTC CASSIAGGSPYEQYF
TRBJ2-3 TRBV19 TRBD2 - TGTGCCAGTAACCCGGGGGGAGATACGCAGTATTTT CASNPGGDTQYF
TRBJ2-2 TRBV9 TRBD2 - TGTGCCAGCAGCATATCTAGCGGGGGAACCGGGGAGCTGTTTTTT CASSISSGGTGELFF
TRBJ2-7 TRBV6-1 - - TGTGCCAGCAGTGAAGCGGGTGCGGACGAGCAGTACTTC CASSEAGADEQYF
TRBJ1-5 TRBV25-1 TRBD1 - TGTGCCAGCAATCTACCGGGACAGCGTAATCAGCCCCAGCATTTT CASNLPGQRNQPQHF
TRBJ2-7 TRBV19 - few TGTGCCAGTAGTATGCAGAGGAGCTCCTACGAGCAGTACTTC CASSMQRSSYEQYF
TRBJ1-3 TRBV5-6 - - TGTGCCAGCAGCTTTGGGAGGCAGGCTGGAAACACCATATATTTT CASSFGRQAGNTIYF
TRBJ2-7 TRBV29-1 TRBD2 - TGCAGCGTTGGCCCTCTAGCGGGAGGCTCGTCCTACGAGCAGTACTTC CSVGPLAGGSSYEQYF
TRBJ1-5 TRBV15 - once TGTGCCACCAGCAGAGATATGACTCAGCCCCAGCATTTT CATSRDMTQPQHF
TRBJ1-2 TRBV27 - - TGTGCCAGCAGTTCCACGTCTTACTATGGCTACACCTTC CASSSTSYYGYTF
TRBJ1-5 TRBV6-5 - few TGTGCCAGCAGTTACGGACGGAAAAATCAGCCCCAGCATTTT CASSYGRKNQPQHF
TRBJ1-2 TRBV7-2 - few TGTGCCAGCAGCTTAAACCCCGCGGGGCCCAACTATGGCTACACCTTC CASSLNPAGPNYGYTF
TRBJ2-7 TRBV5-4 TRBD1 - TGTGCCAGCAGCCCCAGGCCGGGACAGGCCTACGAGCAGTACTTC CASSPRPGQAYEQYF
TRBJ1-5 TRBV6-5 - - TGTGCCAGCAGTTACGGAGGGGGTGATCAGCCCCAGCATTTT CASSYGGGDQPQHF
TRBJ1-5 TRBV5-8 - - TGTGCCAGCAGCTTGGGGCAGTTGGGGACCCAGCCCCAGCATTTT CASSLGQLGTQPQHF
TRBJ2-1 TRBV7-8 - - TGTGCCTGTTCCCGAGGCGGACAGACCTACAATGAGCAGTTCTTC CACSRGGQTYNEQFF
TRBJ2-7 TRBV18 - - TGTGCCAGCTCACCACCCAGCAGGGGGGAAGAGCAGTACTTC CASSPPSRGEEQYF
TRBJ1-1 TRBV5-6 - - TGTGCCAGCAGCACCGGACGTAAATGGGTGAACACTGAAGCTTTCTTT CASSTGRKWVNTEAFF
TRBJ2-3 TRBV6-4 - - TGTGCCAGCAGTGACTCGGGGGGCTCAGATACGCAGTATTTT CASSDSGGSDTQYF
TRBJ1-5 TRBV15 TRBD1 - TGTGCCACCAGCTGGGACAGGGTTATGAATCAGCCCCAGCATTTT CATSWDRVMNQPQHF
TRBJ2-1 TRBV14 - - TGTGCCAGCAGCCTCGGACGCCATAGGGATGAGCAGTTCTTC CASSLGRHRDEQFF
TRBJ2-3 TRBV2 - - TGTGCCAGCAGTGAGGATAACCTCGCGGATACGCAGTATTTT CASSEDNLADTQYF
TRBJ2-5 TRBV7-9 TRBD1 - TGTGCCAGCAGCTTAATAGCTGGACAGGGGTTATGGGAGACCCAGTACTTC CASSLIAGQGLWETQYF
TRBJ2-7 TRBV27 - - TGTGCCAGCAGTTTAAGTCCGCCAGGCAGCTACGAGCAGTACTTC CASSLSPPGSYEQYF
TRBJ1-1 TRBV14 - - TGTGCCAGCAGCCAAGATACGGGGTACGCTGAAGCTTTCTTT CASSQDTGYAEAFF
TRBJ1-1 TRBV7-3 - - TGTGCCAGCAGCGCCTCGGGGGTCACTGAAGCTTTCTTT CASSASGVTEAFF
TRBJ2-5 TRBV4-3 TRBD1 - TGCGCCAGCAGCCAAGATCTTAGGCCAGGGGGAAAAGAGACCCAGTACTTC CASSQDLRPGGKETQYF
TRBJ1-4 TRBV5-4 TRBD1 - TGTGCCAGCAGCCTAGCCGGGACAGGGGGTGAAAAACTGTTTTTT CASSLAGTGGEKLFF
TRBJ2-3 TRBV9 - - TGTGCCAGTGGGGGGCCGGGAGATACGCAGTATTTT CASGGPGDTQYF
TRBJ1-2 TRBV7-9 - few TGTGCCAGCAGCTTCGGAGTAGGGACGAGGGGTAACTATGGCTACACCTTC CASSFGVGTRGNYGYTF
TRBJ2-2 TRBV7-7 - - TGTGCCAGCAGCTTGCAGTACACCGGGGAGCTGTTTTTT CASSLQYTGELFF
TRBJ1-6 TRBV4-2 - few TGTGCCAGCAGCCAAGAACGGTCGGGCAATTCACCCCTCCACTTT CASSQERSGNSPLHF
TRBJ2-7 TRBV5-5 TRBD1 once TGTGCCAGCAGCCCCGGGACAGGGGGATACGAGCAGTACTTC CASSPGTGGYEQYF
TRBJ2-2 TRBV18 TRBD1 - TGTGCCAGCTCATCCTTCTTTGGGACAGGGGCCCGAGACACCGGGGAGCTGTTTTTT CASSSFFGTGARDTGELFF
TRBJ1-4 TRBV28 TRBD1 once TGTGCCAAAGGATCCGGGGGACAGGGGGGCACCTCCTTTAATGAAAAACTGTTTTTT CAKGSGGQGGTSFNEKLFF
TRBJ2-2 TRBV28 - - TGTGCCAGCAGTTTGTTGACCGGGGAGCTGTTTTTT CASSLLTGELFF
TRBJ1-1 TRBV21-1 - - TGTGCCAGCAGCACCCGTGGCACTGAAGCTTTCTTT CASSTRGTEAFF
TRBJ1-5 TRBV9 - few TGTGCCAGCTCCCGTGGAATGGCTTCGGGGCAGCCCCAGCATTTT CASSRGMASGQPQHF
TRBJ2-5 TRBV19 TRBD2 - TGTGCCAGTAGTCCACGTCCATTACTAGCGGGTAAAGAGACCCAGTACTTC CASSPRPLLAGKETQYF
TRBJ2-2 TRBV10-3 TRBD1 - TGTGCCATCAGTGACCGGGACAGCGCCACCGGGGAGCTGTTTTTT CAISDRDSATGELFF
TRBJ2-7 TRBV4-2 TRBD1 few TGTGCCAGCAGCCAAGAAGGGGGGACAGGGGGGCACGAGCAGTACTTC CASSQEGGTGGHEQYF
TRBJ2-5 TRBV4-1 TRBD2 few TGCGCCAGCAGCCAAGCGAATATGGGACTAGCCGAAGAGACCCAGTACTTC CASSQANMGLAEETQYF
TRBJ2-1 TRBV5-5 TRBD2 - TGTGCCAGCAGGGGGACTAGCGGTTCCTACAATGAGCAGTTCTTC CASRGTSGSYNEQFF
TRBJ2-5 TRBV10-3 TRBD2 - TGTGCCATCAGTGAGTCGAAGGGACTAGCGGCTCAAGAGACCCAGTACTTC CAISESKGLAAQETQYF
TRBJ1-2 TRBV29-1 - - TGCAGCGTTGAAGATAGCCTTCTTAACTATGGCTACACCTTC CSVEDSLLNYGYTF
TRBJ1-2 TRBV6-5 - - TGTGCCAGCAGGCGAGACAGTAACTATGGCTACACCTTC CASRRDSNYGYTF
TRBJ2-3 TRBV28 - once TGTGCCAGCAGTTCCCCCCGGCGGAGGGGGCGCGGAGGTCCTAGGGGCACAGATACGCAGTATTTT CASSSPRRRGRGGPRGTDTQYF
TRBJ2-7 TRBV5-1 - - TGCGCCAGCAGCTTGACCAGTCACGAGCAGTACTTC CASSLTSHEQYF
TRBJ1-2 TRBV5-6 TRBD1 - TGTGCCAGCAGCTTTGGGACAGACTACTACACCTTC CASSFGTDYYTF
TRBJ2-3 TRBV7-6 TRBD1 - TGTGCCAGCAGCTTAGTATGGACAGGGGAGGATACGCAGTATTTT CASSLVWTGEDTQYF
TRBJ1-2 TRBV29-1 - - TGCAGCGCCCCGCGGAGGGGTCAAGAAGGAGGCTACACCTTC CSAPRRGQEGGYTF
TRBJ2-5 TRBV5-8 TRBD1 - TGTGCCAGCATCCTGGGACAGGGGAAGACCCAGTACTTC CASILGQGKTQYF
TRBJ1-3 TRBV4-2 - - TGTGCCAGCAGCCAAAGCCAGGCCACCTCTGGAAACACCATATATTTT CASSQSQATSGNTIYF
TRBJ2-7 TRBV28 TRBD2 few TGTGCCAGCAGTTTCGGCGGGGGGGACTACGAGCAGTACTTC CASSFGGGDYEQYF
TRBJ2-3 TRBV11-2 - - TGTGCCAGCAGCTTAAGGGACCCAGGTTCCCGCAGGGCAGATACGCAGTATTTT CASSLRDPGSRRADTQYF